This T cell receptor beta chain was retrieved from a study of blood T cell repertoires in COVID-19. Looking at the study overall: The samples span acute and convalescent COVID-19 from the United States, Italy and Spain. PBMCs, B-cell-depleted T cells, or T cells were the source of the cDNA or gDNA that made up the material.

Germline V gives CDR1 SGHNT, CDR2 YYREEE (reference sequence). V lost 0 bases and J lost 5; bases outside the gene matches: 7. This CDR3 has 15 residues. Libraries were prepared by immunoSEQ multiplex PCR; TCRdb keeps only in-frame clonotypes and omits some of them. The repertoire holds 250,000 or so clones, with under 95% as singletons. The sequence was obtained from a man aged 35-49 years who had been exposed to COVID-19. This sequence joins TRBV5-4 and TRBJ2-5; 7 bases agree with TRBD1. Sequencing was performed on PBMCs or T cells enriched from blood (not recorded which). The CDR3 region is CASSLEGGIRETQYF. The CDR3 nucleotides are TGTGCCAGCAGCTTGGAAGGGGGCATTCGGGAGACCCAGTACTTC.